Below, one TCR beta chain is given with its context. Together with a sample-barcoded 5' primer, a J-beta primer mix was included in a second PCR lasting roughly 7 to 11 cycles. TCRdb re-derived calls from the 5' RACE reads in MiXCR, one entry per CDR3 protein. Counted here are hundreds of thousands of distinct CDR3 sequences, more than 40% occurring once; the ten biggest clones make up approximately 32%. The CDR3 is made up of 18 amino acids. V shed 3 bases and J 1 base; nucleotides not matched to a gene: 14. Germline V gives CDR1 KGHSH, CDR2 LQKENI. This sample is drawn from a study of blood T cells in healthy people across ages.

The receptor comes from a woman aged 60-75 years in good health. The sample taken for sequencing was blood. This chain uses TRBV18 with TRBJ2-5; 7 bases line up with TRBD1. The CDR3 reads CASSPRPGTANIQETQYF. CDR3 sequence (DNA): TGTGCCAGCTCACCCCGACCCGGGACAGCCAATATCCAAGAGACCCAGTACTTC.